The rows below give T cell receptor beta chains drawn from one sample of a study of blood T cell repertoires in COVID-19. Clones were sequenced by immunoSEQ multiplex PCR, and TCRdb holds only the in-frame ones, with some missing. Among fewer than 250,000 clones listed, around four fifths were seen once. The sequencing input was peripheral blood. The receptors stem from a woman aged 60 to 75 with active or convalescent COVID-19. Each CDR3 is given with its conserved first and last residue. D genes are given only for firm matches. Only part of the rows carry a size: once, few, many, or a class if the clone is expanded.

clone_size | j_call | d_call | v_call | cdr3_aa | cdr3_nt
. | TRBJ2-5 | . | TRBV2 | CASSERVLGALYQETQYF | TGTGCCAGCAGTGAACGCGTCCTGGGGGCCCTCTACCAAGAGACCCAGTACTTC
few | TRBJ1-1 | TRBD1 | TRBV27 | CASSLLAPVRGLSNTEAFF | TGTGCCAGCAGTTTACTCGCTCCCGTCAGGGGGCTTTCAAACACTGAAGCTTTCTTT
few | TRBJ2-3 | . | TRBV6-6 | CASSFGGLSTDTQYF | TGTGCCAGCAGCTTCGGAGGTTTGTCCACAGATACGCAGTATTTT
. | TRBJ1-3 | TRBD1 | TRBV7-9 | CASSSPGQGGNTIYF | TGTGCCAGCAGCTCCCCAGGACAGGGTGGAAACACCATATATTTT
. | TRBJ2-5 | . | TRBV5-4 | CASSRDFQETQYF | TGTGCCAGCAGCAGGGACTTTCAAGAGACCCAGTACTTC
. | TRBJ2-5 | . | TRBV14 | CASSQEKGRLQTQYF | TGTGCCAGCAGCCAAGAAAAGGGGAGGTTGCAGACCCAGTACTTC
once | TRBJ1-4 | TRBD1 | TRBV28 | CASSWRQGEKLFF | TGTGCCAGCAGTTGGAGACAGGGTGAAAAACTGTTTTTT
. | TRBJ2-6 | . | TRBV6-4 | CASRDSGANVLTF | TGTGCCAGCCGCGACTCTGGGGCCAACGTCCTGACTTTC
. | TRBJ2-5 | TRBD2 | TRBV7-9 | CASSPRLAGHGETQYF | TGTGCCAGCAGCCCTAGACTAGCGGGGCATGGAGAGACCCAGTACTTC
few | TRBJ2-2 | TRBD2 | TRBV2 | CASVSGGTGELFF | TGTGCCAGCGTATCGGGGGGGACCGGGGAGCTGTTTTTT
. | TRBJ1-1 | . | TRBV11-2 | CASSQGGNTEAFF | TGTGCCAGCAGCCAAGGGGGGAACACTGAAGCTTTCTTT
. | TRBJ1-5 | . | TRBV3-1/TRBV3-2 | CASSQDFPGLRQPQHF | TGTGCCAGCAGCCAAGATTTCCCAGGGCTTAGGCAGCCCCAGCATTTT
. | TRBJ1-4 | . | TRBV12-3/TRBV12-4 | CASSGQGGEKLFF | TGTGCCAGCAGTGGTCAGGGAGGAGAAAAACTGTTTTTT
. | TRBJ2-1 | . | TRBV6-6 | CASISGDTSYNEQFF | TGTGCCAGCATCTCAGGGGACACAAGCTACAATGAGCAGTTCTTC
. | TRBJ2-1 | . | TRBV7-9 | CASSSGTTGREQFF | TGTGCCAGCAGCTCCGGGACAACCGGCCGTGAGCAGTTCTTC
. | TRBJ1-5 | . | TRBV27 | CASSLGGLVNQPQHF | TGTGCCAGCAGTTTAGGGGGGTTGGTCAATCAGCCCCAGCATTTT
. | TRBJ2-5 | TRBD1 | TRBV6-5 | CASSWTGKETQYF | TGTGCCAGCAGTTGGACAGGAAAAGAGACCCAGTACTTC
. | TRBJ1-2 | TRBD1 | TRBV15 | CATSTDRVNYGYTF | TGTGCCACCAGCACGGACAGGGTGAACTATGGCTACACCTTC
few | TRBJ2-5 | TRBD2 | TRBV2 | CASSWREGKETQYF | TGTGCCAGTTCTTGGCGGGAGGGCAAAGAGACCCAGTACTTC
once | TRBJ1-1 | . | TRBV25-1 | CASSEYEEVTEAFF | TGTGCCAGCAGTGAATATGAGGAGGTAACTGAAGCTTTCTTT
. | TRBJ1-3 | TRBD1 | TRBV7-2 | CASTAQGAGNTIYF | TGTGCCAGCACCGCTCAGGGGGCTGGAAACACCATATATTTT
. | TRBJ1-2 | TRBD1 | TRBV6-5 | CASSWGQDLGYTF | TGTGCCAGCAGTTGGGGACAGGATCTTGGCTACACCTTC
. | TRBJ2-1 | TRBD2 | TRBV6-2/TRBV6-3 | CASSYSPLAGVYNEQFF | TGTGCCAGCAGTTACTCTCCTCTAGCGGGAGTCTACAATGAGCAGTTCTTC
. | TRBJ2-1 | TRBD2 | TRBV2 | CASKPGTILYNEQFF | TGTGCCAGTAAGCCCGGGACTATACTCTACAATGAGCAGTTCTTC
once | TRBJ1-5 | . | TRBV6-1 | CASSEADGADQPQHF | TGTGCCAGCAGTGAAGCGGATGGGGCTGATCAGCCCCAGCATTTT
. | TRBJ1-1 | TRBD1 | TRBV11-3 | CASSRGQGYPTEAFF | TGTGCCAGCAGCCGAGGACAGGGGTACCCCACTGAAGCTTTCTTT
. | TRBJ1-2 | TRBD1 | TRBV5-6 | CASSSRPTGKRLDGYTF | TGTGCCAGCAGCTCGAGACCGACAGGGAAAAGGTTGGATGGCTACACCTTC
. | TRBJ1-2 | . | TRBV6-5 | CASSYSPGTLSGYTF | TGTGCCAGCAGTTACTCGCCGGGGACACTTAGTGGCTACACCTTC
. | TRBJ2-1 | TRBD1 | TRBV19 | CASSMRGHSSYNEQFF | TGTGCCAGTAGTATGAGGGGGCACAGCTCCTACAATGAGCAGTTCTTC